The 21 T cell receptor beta chains below come from one sample, sequenced in a study of OX40 agonist ivuxolimab in advanced cancers. Produced via immunoSEQ multiplex PCR; TCRdb's table is partial and in-frame only. The table lists tens of thousands of clones, 87% of them singletons. Source: CD4+ or CD8+ T cells sorted from blood, taken in a trial of the OX40 agonist ivuxolimab. These receptor sequences come from an adult with an advanced solid tumor such as melanoma, head and neck, liver or kidney cancer.

This chain connects TRBV11-2 to TRBJ1-4, with TRBD1 as a possible D gene (5 bases). The CDR3 spans 12 residues. Germline V lookup: CDR1 SGHAT, CDR2 FQNNGV. Trimming removed 1 base at V and 14 bases at J, with 11 bases between. CDR3 coding DNA: TGTGCCAGCAGCTTAGGCGCAGGGTCCCTGTTTTTT. This translates into CASSLGAGSLFF. The variable domain in full, with the rest retrieved from reference TRBV11-2 and TRBJ1-4, is EAGVAQSPRYKIIEKRQSVAFWCNPISGHATLYWYQQILGQGPKLLIQFQNNGVVDDSQLPKDRFSAERLKGVDSTLKIQPAKLEDSAVYLCASSLGAGSLFFGSGTQLSVL.

This chain joins TRBV5-1 and TRBJ1-3, with D hard to call. With 0 bases removed from V and 7 bases from J, the gap between germline ends came to 14 bases. The CDR3 sequence is 15 residues long. CDR1 SGHRS and CDR2 YFSETQ come from the germline V gene. The CDR3 here is CASSLATRSGNTIYF. DNA for the CDR3: TGCGCCAGCAGCTTGGCCACTCGTTCCGGGAACACCATATATTTT. The entire variable domain, with the rest obtained from reference TRBV5-1 and TRBJ1-3, is as follows: KAGVTQTPRYLIKTRGQQVTLSCSPISGHRSVSWYQQTPGQGLQFLFEYFSETQRNKGNFPGRFSGRQFSNSRSEMNVSTLELGDSALYLCASSLATRSGNTIYFGEGSWLTVV.

The J gene is TRBJ1-2, the V gene TRBV29-1, with a weak D call TRBD1 (6 bases). This CDR3 is 12 amino acids long. Germline lookup yields CDR1 SQVTM and CDR2 ANQGSEA. V was cut by 7 bases and J by 4 bases, with 13 bases left in between. The CDR3 coding sequence is TGCAGCGGACTACAGGGATTCTATGGCTACACCTTC. Translating it yields CSGLQGFYGYTF.

V and J are TRBV5-1 and TRBJ2-5; TRBD2 matches 8 bases. Per germline, CDR1 SGHRS and CDR2 YFSETQ. This CDR3 spans 16 amino acids. With 5 bases clipped from V and 1 base from J, the junction kept 10 bases outside the gene matches. DNA for the CDR3: TGCGCCAGCAGACTAGGGGCTAGCGGGCCCCAAGAGACCCAGTACTTC. This sequence encodes CASRLGASGPQETQYF.

The chain has TRBV9 and TRBJ2-7; D remains unclear. Per the germline V gene, CDR1 is SGDLS and CDR2 is YYNGEE. CDR3 length equals 13 residues. The V end was cut by 0 bases, the J end by 4 bases, with 8 bases between. CDR3 residues: CASSVGASYEQYF. As DNA, the CDR3 is TGTGCCAGCAGCGTAGGAGCTTCTTACGAGCAGTACTTC.

The chain is built from TRBV28 and TRBJ1-2; 12 bases agree with TRBD1. The CDR3 loop spans 15 amino acids. The germline gives CDR1 MDHEN, CDR2 SYDVKM. After removal of 6 bases from V and 8 bases from J, the junction contained 10 bases not matched to a gene. The CDR3 region is CASRAPGQGAWGYTF. The DNA for the CDR3 is TGTGCCAGCAGAGCTCCGGGACAGGGGGCTTGGGGCTACACCTTC.

The chain couples TRBV7-2 to TRBJ2-2; D is unclear. The CDR3 is 13 amino acids. Germline loops: CDR1 SGHTA, CDR2 FQGNSA. V was trimmed by 4 bases and J by 1 base, leaving 4 bases between them. This chain's CDR3 is CASSWENTGELFF. DNA for the CDR3: TGTGCCAGCAGCTGGGAGAACACCGGGGAGCTGTTTTTT.

The V call is TRBV27, the J call TRBJ1-1, with D perhaps matching TRBD1 (6 bases). The CDR3 has 13 residues. The V gene lost 5 bases and the J gene lost 8 bases, with 15 bases spanning the gap. Germline V gives CDR1 MNHEY, CDR2 SMNVEV (reference sequence). As DNA, the CDR3 is TGTGCCAGCAGTCAGCGGACAGTCGGGGAAGCTTTCTTT. The encoded protein is CASSQRTVGEAFF.

The chain has TRBV6-1 and TRBJ2-3; D is ambiguous. Trimming pared 6 bases from V and 6 bases from J, leaving 13 bases between. Germline CDR1 is MNHNS and CDR2 is SASEGT. There are 13 residues in the CDR3. The CDR3 reads CASSTTQGDTQYF. The DNA for the CDR3 is TGTGCCAGCAGCACAACCCAAGGGGATACGCAGTATTTT.

The chain combines TRBV6-1 with TRBJ2-3; D assignment may be TRBD1 or TRBD2 (5 bases each). The CDR3 totals 13 residues. Germline V gene lookup returns CDR1 MNHNS and CDR2 SASEGT. The ends were cut back, 1 base at V and 7 bases at J, with 9 bases in the middle. CDR3 amino acids: CASSEDWGNTQYF. The CDR3 DNA is TGTGCCAGCAGTGAAGACTGGGGGAATACGCAGTATTTT.

The V call is TRBV6-5, the J call TRBJ2-2, with 10 bases lining up with TRBD2. Germline CDR1 MNHEY, CDR2 SVGAGI. Trimming removed 8 bases from V and 4 bases from J; junction bases left unmatched: 7. The CDR3 has 15 amino acids. The CDR3 sequence: CASLQRGGPTGELFF. The CDR3 DNA follows: TGTGCCAGCTTGCAGCGGGGGGGCCCCACCGGGGAGCTGTTTTTT.

This clone was seen once. The CDR3 region is CASSLSYHEQFF. CDR3 nucleotide sequence: TGTGCCAGCAGCTTATCTTACCATGAGCAGTTCTTC. The chain recombines TRBV11-2 with TRBJ2-1, with no clear D. The germline V gene encodes CDR1 SGHAT and CDR2 FQNNGV. The CDR3 loop spans 12 amino acids. Between the trimmed V and J ends, which lost 2 bases and 8 bases, there was a span of 7 bases. Supplemented by reference TRBV11-2 and TRBJ2-1, the full variable domain reads EAGVAQSPRYKIIEKRQSVAFWCNPISGHATLYWYQQILGQGPKLLIQFQNNGVVDDSQLPKDRFSAERLKGVDSTLKIQPAKLEDSAVYLCASSLSYHEQFFGPGTRLTVL.

The rearrangement uses TRBV11-2 and TRBJ2-4; D not certain. V gave up 1 base and J gave up 1 base, with 14 bases separating them. The CDR3 consists of 17 residues. Germline V gene data show CDR1 as SGHAT and CDR2 as FQNNGV. The CDR3 DNA reads TGTGCCAGCAGCTTAGGAGAAGGGAAAGCGGCCAAAAACATTCAGTACTTC. It is translated as CASSLGEGKAAKNIQYF. The whole variable domain, filled in from reference TRBV11-2 and TRBJ2-4, reads EAGVAQSPRYKIIEKRQSVAFWCNPISGHATLYWYQQILGQGPKLLIQFQNNGVVDDSQLPKDRFSAERLKGVDSTLKIQPAKLEDSAVYLCASSLGEGKAAKNIQYFGAGTRLSVL.

The chain couples TRBV12-5 to TRBJ2-6; D not certain. This CDR3 has 13 residues. V was shortened by 9 bases and J by 0 bases, with 6 bases between the two germline ends. In germline, CDR1 is LGHNT, CDR2 FRNRAP. The CDR3 nucleotides are TGTGCTAGCCAGCGCTCTGGGGCCAACGTCCTGACTTTC. Its protein product is CASQRSGANVLTF.

CDR3 loop: CASSLGYEQYF. CDR3 nucleotides: TGTGCCAGCAGTTTGGGGTACGAGCAGTACTTC. The rearrangement links TRBV27 to TRBJ2-7; D remains unclear. The germline V and J ends were trimmed by 3 bases and 4 bases, with 4 bases remaining between them. Germline CDR1 MNHEY, CDR2 SMNVEV (reference sequence). The CDR3 is 11 amino acids.

This clone has only one observation. This sequence joins TRBV27 and TRBJ2-3; D call uncertain. Germline loops: CDR1 MNHEY, CDR2 SMNVEV (reference sequence). V was pared by 6 bases and J by 2 bases, with 6 bases between. CDR3 length equals 12 residues. The CDR3 loop reads CASSPHTDTQYF. The CDR3 region has the DNA TGTGCCAGCAGCCCCCACACAGATACGCAGTATTTT.

The rearrangement joins TRBV10-1 to TRBJ2-2, with D maybe TRBD2 (6 bases). The CDR3 contains 14 residues. Trimming left V 3 bases short and J 4 bases short, with 9 bases between. CDR1 WNHNN and CDR2 SYGVQD come from the germline V gene (reference sequence). CDR3 residues: CASSDGGGTGELFF. The CDR3 DNA reads as TGCGCCAGCAGTGACGGGGGTGGCACCGGGGAGCTGTTTTTT.

The chain joins TRBV5-8 to TRBJ2-7; 11 positions agree with TRBD2. The CDR3 runs to 16 residues. V gave up 0 bases and J gave up 3 bases; unmatched junction bases: 5. Germline assignment: CDR1 SGHTS and CDR2 YDEGEE. CDR3 DNA: TGTGCCAGCAGCTTGGCCGGGACTAGCGGCCACTACGAGCAGTACTTC. It is translated as CASSLAGTSGHYEQYF. Full variable domain (outside the CDR3, taken from reference TRBV5-8 and TRBJ2-7): EAGVTQSPTHLIKTRGQQATLRCSPISGHTSVYWYQQALGLGLQFLLWYDEGEERNRGNFPPRFSGRQFPNYSSELNVNALELEDSALYLCASSLAGTSGHYEQYFGPGTRLTVT.

The rearrangement joins TRBV9 to TRBJ2-1; TRBD2 aligns across 9 bases. V lost 4 bases and J lost 7; bases outside the gene matches: 9. Per the germline V gene, CDR1 is SGDLS and CDR2 is YYNGEE. This CDR3 has 15 residues. The CDR3 nucleotides are TGTGCCAGCAGCTTCTTAGCGGGAGTGCGGAATGAGCAGTTCTTC. Amino acids: CASSFLAGVRNEQFF.

This clone was seen a single time. The chain has TRBV2 and TRBJ1-2; D is possibly TRBD1 (6 bases). The V gene's germline CDR1 is SNHLY and CDR2 FYNNEI. The CDR3 contains 14 residues. Trimming pared 2 bases from V and 4 bases from J, leaving 11 bases between. The DNA of the CDR3 is TGTGCCAGCAGTGAAATAGGGGGGCTCTATGGCTACACCTTC. It codes for CASSEIGGLYGYTF.

The chain uses TRBV18 and TRBJ2-1, with TRBD2 matching over 9 bases. This CDR3 contains 14 residues. J gave up 7 bases and V 4 bases, and 5 bases lay outside the gene matches. CDR1 is KGHSH and CDR2 is LQKENI in the germline V gene. The CDR3: CASSRIAGANEQFF. The DNA for the CDR3 is TGTGCCAGCTCACGTATAGCGGGGGCGAATGAGCAGTTCTTC.